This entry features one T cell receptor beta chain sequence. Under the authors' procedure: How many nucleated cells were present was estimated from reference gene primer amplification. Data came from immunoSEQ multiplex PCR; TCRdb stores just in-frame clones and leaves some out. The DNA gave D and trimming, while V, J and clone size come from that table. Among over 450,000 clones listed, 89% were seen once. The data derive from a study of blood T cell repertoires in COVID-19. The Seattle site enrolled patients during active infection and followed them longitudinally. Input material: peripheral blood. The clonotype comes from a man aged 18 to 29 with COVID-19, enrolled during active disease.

In DNA form, the CDR3 reads TGTGCCAGCAGTGCGACAGGGAGCTCCTACAATGAGCAGTTCTTC. This encodes CASSATGSSYNEQFF. The chain is built from TRBV27 and TRBJ2-1; 7 bases are shared with TRBD1. The germline V gene has CDR1 MNHEY and CDR2 SMNVEV (reference sequence). The CDR3 has 15 residues. Trimming removed 5 bases from V and 0 bases from J; junction bases left unmatched: 4.